The T cell receptor beta chain under discussion was sequenced for a study of naive and memory T cell subsets. At least ten counts were recorded for this clonotype. Its target is not known. The CDR3 runs 15 residues. V lost 3 bases, J lost 2 bases, and 3 bases stayed unmatched. Study conclusions and caveats: Especially in CD8 cells, naive repertoires contained a few larger clonotypes, possibly CD45RA-re-expressing memory cells. Over 90% of naive TCR sequences appeared only once after error correction, unlike memory subsets. TCR abundance followed a power law differing between naive and memory subsets.

An equimolar mix of two oligonucleotides served as the beta constant-region primer for TRBC1 and TRBC2. Ligated cDNA was amplified by four rounds of PCR with nested alpha and beta constant-region primers and SP2. TCRdb re-called the UMI-ligation and nested PCR reads through MiXCR, storing one row per CDR3 protein. The table lists about 90,000 distinct CDR3 sequences, roughly 12% of them singletons. CD4+ T cell IFNgamma after overnight CMV lysate exposure gave donor CMV status. Cells stained for CD3, CD4, CD8, CD45RA, CD27 and viability were sorted into four CD45RA/CD27 subsets. Sequencing was performed on naive CD4+ T cells from blood. The clonotype was recovered from a human donor in good health. The chain links TRBV12-3 or TRBV12-4 to TRBJ2-4, with 8 positions matching TRBD2. The CDR3 bases are TGTGCCAGCAGTTTTAGCGGGGCCACCAAAAACATTCAGTACTTC. Protein product: CASSFSGATKNIQYF.